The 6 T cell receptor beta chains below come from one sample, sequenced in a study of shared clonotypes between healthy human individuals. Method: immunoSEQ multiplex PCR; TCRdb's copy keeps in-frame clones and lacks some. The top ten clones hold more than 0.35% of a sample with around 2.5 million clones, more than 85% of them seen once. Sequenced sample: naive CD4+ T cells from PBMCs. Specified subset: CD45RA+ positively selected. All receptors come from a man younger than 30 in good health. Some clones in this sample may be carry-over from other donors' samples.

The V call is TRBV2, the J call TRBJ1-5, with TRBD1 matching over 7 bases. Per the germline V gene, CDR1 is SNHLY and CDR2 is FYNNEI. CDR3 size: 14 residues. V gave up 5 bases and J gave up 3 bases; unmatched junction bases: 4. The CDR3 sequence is CASSWGQNNQPQHF. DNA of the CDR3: TGTGCCAGCAGTTGGGGACAGAACAATCAGCCCCAGCATTTT.

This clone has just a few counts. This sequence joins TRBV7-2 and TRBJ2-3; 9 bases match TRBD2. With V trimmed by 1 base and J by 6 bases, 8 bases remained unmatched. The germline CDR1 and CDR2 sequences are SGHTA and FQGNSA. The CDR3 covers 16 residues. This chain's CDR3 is CASSLVTSGIRDTQYF. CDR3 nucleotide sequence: TGTGCCAGCAGCTTAGTGACTAGCGGAATCCGGGATACGCAGTATTTT.

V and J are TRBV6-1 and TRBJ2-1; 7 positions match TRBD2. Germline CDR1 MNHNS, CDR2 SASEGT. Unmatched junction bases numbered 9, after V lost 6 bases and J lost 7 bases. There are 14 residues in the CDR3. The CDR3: CASSAAGGGNEQFF. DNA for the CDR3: TGTGCCAGCAGCGCCGCGGGCGGGGGTAATGAGCAGTTCTTC.

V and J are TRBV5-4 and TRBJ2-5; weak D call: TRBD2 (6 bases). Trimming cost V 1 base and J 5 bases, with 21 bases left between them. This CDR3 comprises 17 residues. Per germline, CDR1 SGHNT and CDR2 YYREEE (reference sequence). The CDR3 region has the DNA TGTGCCAGCAGCTTGAGTGCTTCTAGCGTTCAAGGGGAGACCCAGTACTTC. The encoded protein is CASSLSASSVQGETQYF.

The DNA for the CDR3 is TGCAGCGTTGCAGCACATTACAATGAGCAGTTCTTC. This gives the protein CSVAAHYNEQFF. The V call is TRBV29-1, the J call TRBJ2-1; no clear D. V was clipped by 4 bases and J by 4 bases, with 8 bases between them. CDR3 length equals 12 residues. Germline lookup yields CDR1 SQVTM and CDR2 ANQGSEA.

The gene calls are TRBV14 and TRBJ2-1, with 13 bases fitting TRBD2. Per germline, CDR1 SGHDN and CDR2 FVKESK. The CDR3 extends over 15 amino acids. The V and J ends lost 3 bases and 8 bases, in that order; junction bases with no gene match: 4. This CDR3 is CASSHRTSGSYEQFF. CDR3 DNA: TGTGCCAGCAGCCACCGGACTAGCGGGAGCTATGAGCAGTTCTTC.